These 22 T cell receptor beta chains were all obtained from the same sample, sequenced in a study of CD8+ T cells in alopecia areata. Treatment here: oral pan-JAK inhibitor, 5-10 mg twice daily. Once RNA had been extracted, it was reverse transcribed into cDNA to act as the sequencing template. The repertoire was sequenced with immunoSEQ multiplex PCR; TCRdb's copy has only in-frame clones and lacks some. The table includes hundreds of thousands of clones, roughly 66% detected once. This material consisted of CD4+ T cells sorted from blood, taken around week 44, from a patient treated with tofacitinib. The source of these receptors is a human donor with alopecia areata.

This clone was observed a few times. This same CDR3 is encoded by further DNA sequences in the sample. The chain's CDR3 is CSTDRGGYGYTF. DNA of the CDR3: TGCAGCACGGACAGGGGTGGCTATGGCTACACCTTC. The chain uses TRBV29-1 and TRBJ1-2, with 9 bases fitting TRBD1. Germline assignment: CDR1 SQVTM and CDR2 ANQGSEA. With 8 bases clipped from V and 4 bases from J, the junction kept 5 bases outside the gene matches. The CDR3 is 12 amino acids.

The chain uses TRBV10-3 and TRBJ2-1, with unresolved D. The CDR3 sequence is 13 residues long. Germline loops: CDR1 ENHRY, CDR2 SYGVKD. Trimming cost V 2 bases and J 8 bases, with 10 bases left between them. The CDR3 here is CAISEGRSDEQFF. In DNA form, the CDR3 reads TGTGCCATCAGTGAGGGCAGATCCGATGAGCAGTTCTTC.

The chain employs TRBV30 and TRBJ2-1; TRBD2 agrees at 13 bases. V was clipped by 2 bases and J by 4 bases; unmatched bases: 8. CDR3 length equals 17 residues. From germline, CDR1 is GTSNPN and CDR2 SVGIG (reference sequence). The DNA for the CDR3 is TGTGCCTGGAGTAGGACTAGCGGGGGCCACCGGTACAATGAGCAGTTCTTC. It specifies CAWSRTSGGHRYNEQFF.

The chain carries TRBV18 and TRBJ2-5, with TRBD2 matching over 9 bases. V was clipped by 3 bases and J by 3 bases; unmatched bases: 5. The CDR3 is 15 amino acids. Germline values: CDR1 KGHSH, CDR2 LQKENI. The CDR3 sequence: CASSPQTSGEETQYF. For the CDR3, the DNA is TGTGCCAGCTCACCTCAGACTAGCGGAGAAGAGACCCAGTACTTC.

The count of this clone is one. The CDR3 sequence is CASSQDWGLRTDTQYF. Here the CDR3 DNA reads TGCGCCAGCAGCCAAGATTGGGGACTGCGCACAGATACGCAGTATTTT. The chain employs TRBV4-3 and TRBJ2-3; tentative D call: TRBD2 (6 bases). Germline CDR1 and CDR2: LGHNA and YSLEER. V was cut by 0 bases and J by 1 base, with 11 bases left in between. This CDR3 is 16 amino acids long.

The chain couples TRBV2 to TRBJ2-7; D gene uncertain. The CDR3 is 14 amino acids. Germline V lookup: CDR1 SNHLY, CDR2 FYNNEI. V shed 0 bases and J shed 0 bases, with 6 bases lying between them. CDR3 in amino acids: CASSEALGSYEQYF. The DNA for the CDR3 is TGTGCCAGCAGTGAAGCGCTCGGCTCCTACGAGCAGTACTTC. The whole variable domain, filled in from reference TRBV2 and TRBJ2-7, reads EPEVTQTPSHQVTQMGQEVILRCVPISNHLYFYWYRQILGQKVEFLVSFYNNEISEKSEIFDDQFSVERPDGSNFTLKIRSTKLEDSAMYFCASSEALGSYEQYFGPGTRLTVT.

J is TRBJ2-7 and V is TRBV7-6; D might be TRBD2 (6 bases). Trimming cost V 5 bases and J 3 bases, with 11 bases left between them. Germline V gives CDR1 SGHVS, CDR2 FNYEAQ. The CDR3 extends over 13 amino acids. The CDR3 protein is CASSLLGGYEQYF. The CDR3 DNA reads TGTGCCAGCAGCCTCTTGGGGGGCTACGAGCAGTACTTC. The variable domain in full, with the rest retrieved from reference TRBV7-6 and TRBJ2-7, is GAGVSQSPRYKVTKRGQDVALRCDPISGHVSLYWYRQALGQGPEFLTYFNYEAQQDKSGLPNDRFSAERPEGSISTLTIQRTEQRDSAMYRCASSLLGGYEQYFGPGTRLTVT.

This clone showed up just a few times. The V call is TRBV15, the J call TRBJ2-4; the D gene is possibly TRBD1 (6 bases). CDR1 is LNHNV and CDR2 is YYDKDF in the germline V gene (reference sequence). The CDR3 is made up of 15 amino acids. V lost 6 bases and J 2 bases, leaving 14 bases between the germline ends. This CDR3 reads CATSVDQGTKNIQYF. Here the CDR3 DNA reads TGTGCCACCAGTGTCGATCAGGGGACCAAAAACATTCAGTACTTC.

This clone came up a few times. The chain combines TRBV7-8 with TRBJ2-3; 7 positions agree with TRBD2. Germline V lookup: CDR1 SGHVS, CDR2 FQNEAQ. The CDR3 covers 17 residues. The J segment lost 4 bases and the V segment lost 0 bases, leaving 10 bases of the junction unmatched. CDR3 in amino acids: CASSLAPLAGRADTQYF. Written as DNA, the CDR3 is TGTGCCAGCAGCTTAGCGCCCCTCGCGGGGAGGGCAGATACGCAGTATTTT. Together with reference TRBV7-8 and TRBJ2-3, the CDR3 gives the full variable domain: GAGVSQSPRYKVAKRGQDVALRCDPISGHVSLFWYQQALGQGPEFLTYFQNEAQLDKSGLPSDRFFAERPEGSVSTLKIQRTQQEDSAVYLCASSLAPLAGRADTQYFGPGTRLTVL.

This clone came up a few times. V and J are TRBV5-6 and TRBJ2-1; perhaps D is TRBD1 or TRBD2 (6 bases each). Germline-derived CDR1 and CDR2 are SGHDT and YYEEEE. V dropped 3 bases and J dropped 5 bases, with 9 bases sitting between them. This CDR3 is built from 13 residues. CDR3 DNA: TGTGCCAGCAGCTGGGGGGCTGACAATGAGCAGTTCTTC. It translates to CASSWGADNEQFF. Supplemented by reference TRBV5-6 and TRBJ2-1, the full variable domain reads DAGVTQSPTHLIKTRGQQVTLRCSPKSGHDTVSWYQQALGQGPQFIFQYYEEEERQRGNFPDRFSGHQFPNYSSELNVNALLLGDSALYLCASSWGADNEQFFGPGTRLTVL.

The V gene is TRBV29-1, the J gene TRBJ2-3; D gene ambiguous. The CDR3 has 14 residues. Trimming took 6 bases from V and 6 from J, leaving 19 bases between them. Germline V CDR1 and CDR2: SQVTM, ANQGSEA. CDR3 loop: CSVEQGPPADTQYF. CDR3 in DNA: TGCAGCGTGGAGCAAGGCCCTCCGGCGGATACGCAGTATTTT.

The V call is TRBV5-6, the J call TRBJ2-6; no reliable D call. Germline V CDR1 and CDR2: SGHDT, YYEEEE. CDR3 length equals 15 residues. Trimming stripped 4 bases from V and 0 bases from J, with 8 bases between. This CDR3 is CASSPRNSGANVLTF. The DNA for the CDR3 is TGTGCCAGCAGCCCGCGGAACTCTGGGGCCAACGTCCTGACTTTC. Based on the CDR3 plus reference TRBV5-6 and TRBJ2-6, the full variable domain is DAGVTQSPTHLIKTRGQQVTLRCSPKSGHDTVSWYQQALGQGPQFIFQYYEEEERQRGNFPDRFSGHQFPNYSSELNVNALLLGDSALYLCASSPRNSGANVLTFGAGSRLTVL.

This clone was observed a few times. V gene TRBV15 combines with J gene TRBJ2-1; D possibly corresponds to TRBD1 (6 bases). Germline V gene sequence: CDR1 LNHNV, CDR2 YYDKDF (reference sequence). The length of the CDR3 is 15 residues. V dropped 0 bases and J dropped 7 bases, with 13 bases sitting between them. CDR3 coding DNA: TGTGCCACCAGCAGAGACAGGGGCAAGGGTAATGAGCAGTTCTTC. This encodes CATSRDRGKGNEQFF.

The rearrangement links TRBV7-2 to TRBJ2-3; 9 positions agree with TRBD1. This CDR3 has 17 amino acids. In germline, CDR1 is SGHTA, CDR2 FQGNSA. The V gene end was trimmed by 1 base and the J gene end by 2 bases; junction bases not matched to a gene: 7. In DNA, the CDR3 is TGTGCCAGCAGCTTAGTCGGACAGGGGAAGTACACAGATACGCAGTATTTT. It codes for CASSLVGQGKYTDTQYF.

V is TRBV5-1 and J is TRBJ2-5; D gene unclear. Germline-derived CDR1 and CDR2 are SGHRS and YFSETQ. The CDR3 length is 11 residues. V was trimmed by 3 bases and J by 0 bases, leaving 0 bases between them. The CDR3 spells CASSYQETQYF. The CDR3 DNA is TGCGCCAGCAGCTACCAAGAGACCCAGTACTTC.

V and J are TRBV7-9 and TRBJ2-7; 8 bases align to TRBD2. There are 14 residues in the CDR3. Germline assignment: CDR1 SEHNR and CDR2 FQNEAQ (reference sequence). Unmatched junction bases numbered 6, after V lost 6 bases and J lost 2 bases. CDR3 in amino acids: CASSPLAGPYEQYF. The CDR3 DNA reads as TGTGCCAGCAGTCCGCTAGCGGGTCCCTACGAGCAGTACTTC.

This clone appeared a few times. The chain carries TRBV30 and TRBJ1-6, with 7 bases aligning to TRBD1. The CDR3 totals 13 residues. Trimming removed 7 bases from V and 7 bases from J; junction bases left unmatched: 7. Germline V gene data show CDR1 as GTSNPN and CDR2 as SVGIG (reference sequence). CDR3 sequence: CAFSTGDNSPLHF. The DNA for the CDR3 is TGTGCCTTCTCCACAGGGGACAATTCACCCCTCCACTTT. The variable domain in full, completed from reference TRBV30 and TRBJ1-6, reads SQTIHQWPATLVQPVGSPLSLECTVEGTSNPNLYWYRQAAGRGLQLLFYSVGIGQISSEVPQNLSASRPQDRQFILSSKKLLLSDSGFYLCAFSTGDNSPLHFGNGTRLTVT.

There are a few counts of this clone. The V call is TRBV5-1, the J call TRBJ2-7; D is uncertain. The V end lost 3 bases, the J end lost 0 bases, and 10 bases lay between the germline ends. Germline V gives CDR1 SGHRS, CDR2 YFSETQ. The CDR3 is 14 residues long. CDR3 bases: TGCGCCAGCAGCTCCTTGGGCGGCTCCTACGAGCAGTACTTC. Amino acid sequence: CASSSLGGSYEQYF.

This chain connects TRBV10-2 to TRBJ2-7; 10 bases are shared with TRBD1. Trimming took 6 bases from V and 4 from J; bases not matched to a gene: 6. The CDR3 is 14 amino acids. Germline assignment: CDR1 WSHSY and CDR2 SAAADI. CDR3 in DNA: TGCGCCAGCAGGAGACAGGGGGCAGGATACGAGCAGTACTTC. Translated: CASRRQGAGYEQYF.

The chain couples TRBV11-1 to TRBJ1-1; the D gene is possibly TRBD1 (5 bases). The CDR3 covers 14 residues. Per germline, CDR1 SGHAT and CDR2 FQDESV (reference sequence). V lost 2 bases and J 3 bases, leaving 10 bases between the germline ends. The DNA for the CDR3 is TGTGCCAGCAGCTTACGGGGCCGGGACACTGAAGCTTTCTTT. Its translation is CASSLRGRDTEAFF.

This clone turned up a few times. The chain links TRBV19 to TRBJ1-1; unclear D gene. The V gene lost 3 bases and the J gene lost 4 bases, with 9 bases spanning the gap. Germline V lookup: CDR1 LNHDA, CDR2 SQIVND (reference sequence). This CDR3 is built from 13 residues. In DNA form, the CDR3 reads TGTGCCAGTAGTATGGTAGGGAGCACTGAAGCTTTCTTT. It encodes CASSMVGSTEAFF.

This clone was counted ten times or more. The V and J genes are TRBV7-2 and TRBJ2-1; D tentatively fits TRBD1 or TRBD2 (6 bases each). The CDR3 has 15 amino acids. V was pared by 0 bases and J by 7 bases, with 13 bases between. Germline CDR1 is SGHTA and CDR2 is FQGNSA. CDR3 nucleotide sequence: TGTGCCAGCAGCTTAGCGGGGGGCCGTGGGAATGAGCAGTTCTTC. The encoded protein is CASSLAGGRGNEQFF. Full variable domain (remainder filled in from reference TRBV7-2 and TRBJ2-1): GAGVSQSPSNKVTEKGKDVELRCDPISGHTALYWYRQSLGQGLEFLIYFQGNSAPDKSGLPSDRFSAERTGGSVSTLTIQRTQQEDSAVYLCASSLAGGRGNEQFFGPGTRLTVL.